The 19 T cell receptor beta chains given below trace back to one sample, sequenced in a study of Graves' ophthalmopathy and Graves' hyperthyroidism. Investigators amplified TCR beta CDR3 regions from RNA transcripts. The library came from an HTBI-primed first-round RT-PCR and a second-round multiplex PCR. TCRdb independently ran MiXCR on the multiplex PCR reads; one entry per CDR3 protein. Among some 750,000 distinct CDR3 sequences, 40% were seen once, and the ten largest hold around 40%. Sequenced: peripheral blood. Receptor source: an adult man with Graves' ophthalmopathy.

This clonotype came up once. Being one base from a much bigger clone, this may be a read error. The V call is TRBV10-3, the J call TRBJ1-2, with no clear D. CDR3 size: 15 residues. Germline V gene sequence: CDR1 ENHRY, CDR2 SYGVKD. Trimming stripped 3 bases from V and 4 bases from J, with 15 bases between. The CDR3 DNA reads TGTGCCATCAGTGACCACTCGGGCGAGGGCTATGGCTACACCTTC. Protein: CAISDHSGEGYGYTF.

Worth noting for this clonotype: Being one base from a much bigger clone, this may be a read error. The V call is TRBV10-3, the J call TRBJ2-7; the D call may be TRBD1 or TRBD2 (5 bases each). The CDR3 has 11 residues. CDR1 is ENHRY, CDR2 SYGVKD, per germline. The V end was cut by 6 bases, the J end by 6 bases, with 9 bases between. The chain's CDR3 is CAISQRGEQYF. CDR3 nucleotide sequence: TGTGCCATCAGCCAGAGGGGCGAGCAGTACTTC.

This clonotype appeared many times. V usage is TRBV19 and J usage is TRBJ1-1; a possible D gene is TRBD1 (5 bases). The CDR3 spans 15 residues. Germline V CDR1 and CDR2: LNHDA, SQIVND (reference sequence). V lost 10 bases to trimming and J lost 1 base, with 19 bases between them. CDR3 in amino acids: CATKPRDGSNTEAFF. The CDR3, as DNA: TGTGCCACCAAACCCAGGGACGGCTCGAACACTGAAGCTTTCTTT.

This clonotype has at least ten counts. This sequence joins TRBV7-9 and TRBJ1-4; D unclear. CDR3 length equals 14 residues. Per germline, CDR1 SEHNR and CDR2 FQNEAQ (reference sequence). Deletions cut 6 bases from V and 6 bases from J, with 14 bases between. CDR3 sequence (DNA): TGTGCCAGCAGTCGAGGCTTTGGAGATGAAAAACTGTTTTTT. Protein sequence: CASSRGFGDEKLFF. Complete variable domain (other parts from reference TRBV7-9 and TRBJ1-4): DTGVSQNPRHKITKRGQNVTFRCDPISEHNRLYWYRQTLGQGPEFLTYFQNEAQLEKSRLLSDRFSAERPKGSFSTLEIQRTEQGDSAMYLCASSRGFGDEKLFFGSGTQLSVL.

The rearrangement links TRBV11-2 to TRBJ2-7; D remains unclear. The CDR3 has 13 residues. Trimming stripped 1 base from V and 6 bases from J, with 10 bases between. CDR1 and CDR2 (germline): SGHAT, FQNNGV. The CDR3 nucleotides are TGTGCCAGCAGCTTAGGCAGGCTGAGCGAGCAGTACTTC. Amino acids: CASSLGRLSEQYF.

V usage is TRBV25-1 and J usage is TRBJ2-7, with a possible D match to TRBD2 (7 bases). The CDR3 covers 17 residues. Trimming removed 3 bases from V and 6 bases from J, with 24 bases in between. In germline, CDR1 is MGHDK, CDR2 SYGVNS. The CDR3 sequence is CASSDGGRRSGGGEQYF. CDR3 sequence (DNA): TGTGCCAGCAGTGATGGGGGGCGCAGGTCGGGGGGAGGCGAGCAGTACTTC.

This clonotype appeared a few times. The chain links TRBV6-6 to TRBJ1-2; D is unresolved. The CDR3 totals 14 residues. Germline CDR1 MNHNY, CDR2 SVGAGI (reference sequence). Trimming cost V 2 bases and J 7 bases, with 14 bases left between them. The CDR3 region is CASSYRPPPGGYTF. The CDR3 DNA follows: TGTGCCAGCAGTTACAGACCTCCCCCGGGTGGCTACACCTTC.

V gene TRBV5-7 combines with J gene TRBJ1-2; possibly TRBD1 for D (5 bases). TRBV5-7 has ORF status, its function being uncertain. The CDR3 spans 17 residues. Trimming pared 3 bases from V and 6 bases from J, leaving 24 bases between. Written as DNA, the CDR3 is TGTGCCAGCAGCTGCCCCCGGAAACAGGACCGTATGGATGGCTACACCTTC. Translated: CASSCPRKQDRMDGYTF.

J is TRBJ1-2 and V is TRBV20-1, with 7 bases fitting TRBD1. Per germline, CDR1 DFQATT and CDR2 SNEGSKA (reference sequence). The ends lost 6 bases at V and 8 bases at J; junction bases unmatched: 15. CDR3 size: 14 residues. CDR3 in DNA: TGCAGTGCGCCGAGGGCAGGGGGAGACCGAGGCTACACCTTC. Protein product: CSAPRAGGDRGYTF.

This clonotype was recorded at least ten times. This sequence joins TRBV20-1 and TRBJ2-5, with D tentatively TRBD2 (6 bases). V lost 7 bases to trimming and J lost 5 bases, with 14 bases between them. There are 12 residues in the CDR3. Germline lookup yields CDR1 DFQATT and CDR2 SNEGSKA (reference sequence). CDR3 coding DNA: TGCAGTGTCGCCGGGGGTGTGGAGACCCAGTACTTC. Encoded protein: CSVAGGVETQYF.

This clonotype appeared a single time. The rearrangement uses TRBV7-2 and TRBJ1-1; no reliable D call. CDR1 is SGHTA and CDR2 is FQGNSA in the germline V gene. The length of the CDR3 is 13 residues. The V end was cut by 3 bases, the J end by 5 bases, with 10 bases between. CDR3 loop: CASSLPGRTEAFF. CDR3 sequence (DNA): TGTGCCAGCAGCTTGCCGGGGAGGACTGAAGCTTTCTTT.

This clonotype was observed a few times. The chain has TRBV5-1 and TRBJ2-2, with D perhaps TRBD2 (7 bases). Germline CDR1 SGHRS, CDR2 YFSETQ. Deletions cut 0 bases from V and 4 bases from J, with 13 bases between. The CDR3 length is 16 residues. CDR3 loop: CASSLAGGQGTGELFF. CDR3 DNA sequence: TGCGCCAGCAGCTTGGCCGGGGGGCAAGGCACCGGGGAGCTGTTTTTT.

This clonotype was seen once. The chain has TRBV6-2 or TRBV6-3 and TRBJ2-7; no firm D call. Trimming shortened V by 0 bases and J by 7 bases, and 7 bases separated the two germline ends. The CDR3 is 12 residues long. Looked up from germline, CDR1 is MNHEY and CDR2 is SVGEGT. CDR3 sequence reads: CASSYSLREQYF. CDR3 DNA: TGTGCCAGCAGTTACTCCCTACGAGAGCAGTACTTC.

The table lists this clonotype with many counts. This chain connects TRBV9 to TRBJ2-5; TRBD2 matches 7 bases. This CDR3 region has 15 residues. From germline, CDR1 is SGDLS and CDR2 YYNGEE. With 3 bases clipped from V and 0 bases from J, the junction kept 5 bases outside the gene matches. The CDR3 loop reads CASSEWDYYQETQYF. Here the CDR3 DNA reads TGTGCCAGCAGCGAGTGGGACTACTACCAAGAGACCCAGTACTTC.

This clonotype was observed a handful of times. The rearrangement uses TRBV20-1 and TRBJ1-5; 10 bases match TRBD1. Germline V gene lookup returns CDR1 DFQATT and CDR2 SNEGSKA (reference sequence). CDR3 length equals 13 residues. V shed 6 bases and J 5 bases; nucleotides not matched to a gene: 4. Here the CDR3 DNA reads TGCAGTGCCATCGGGACAGGGGATCAGCCCCAGCATTTT. As protein: CSAIGTGDQPQHF.

A remark on this clonotype: A much larger clone is a single base away; this may be a read error. The V gene is TRBV2, the J gene TRBJ2-5, with TRBD2 as a possible D gene (5 bases). Trimming took off 3 bases at V and 2 bases at J, with 10 bases between the two ends. Germline CDR1 SNHLY, CDR2 FYNNEI. The CDR3 consists of 14 residues. CDR3 bases: TGTGCCAGCAGTGACAGCACGGGGCAAGAGACCCAGTACTTC. It is translated as CASSDSTGQETQYF.

This clonotype appeared many times. The chain links TRBV2 to TRBJ1-2, with 7 bases fitting TRBD1. Germline CDR1 and CDR2: SNHLY and FYNNEI. The CDR3 has 14 residues. V shed 6 bases, J shed 3 bases, and the junction held 7 bases outside the gene matches. CDR3 protein: CASREQGGYYGYTF. In DNA, the CDR3 is TGTGCCAGCAGAGAGCAGGGGGGTTACTATGGCTACACCTTC.

The rearrangement uses TRBV25-1 and TRBJ2-5, with D perhaps TRBD2 (7 bases). CDR3 length: 14 residues. Between the trimmed V and J ends, which lost 2 bases and 5 bases, there was a span of 12 bases. Germline loops: CDR1 MGHDK, CDR2 SYGVNS. The CDR3 nucleotides are TGTGCCAGCAGTGAACGCGGGGGCTATGAGACCCAGTACTTC. Protein sequence: CASSERGGYETQYF.

This clonotype was picked up a small number of times. The chain is built from TRBV11-3 and TRBJ2-7; tentative D call: TRBD2 (5 bases). CDR3 size: 14 residues. CDR1 is SGHNT and CDR2 is YENEEA in the germline V gene. Trimming took off 3 bases at V and 2 bases at J, with 11 bases between the two ends. The CDR3 reads CASSFKHGTYEQYF. In DNA, the CDR3 is TGTGCCAGCAGCTTCAAGCACGGGACCTACGAGCAGTACTTC.